This T cell receptor (beta chain) came from a study of T cell changes during pregnancy in multiple sclerosis. This table comes from immunoSEQ multiplex PCR, and its TCRdb copy is limited to in-frame clones, with some not included. Among about 60,000 clones listed, 92% were seen once. After removal of 1 base from V and 3 bases from J, the junction contained 6 bases not matched to a gene. Per germline, CDR1 SQVTM and CDR2 ANQGSEA. CDR3 size: 15 residues. The rearrangement uses TRBV29-1 and TRBJ2-7; 10 bases align to TRBD1. The origin of this receptor is a female donor with multiple sclerosis, enrolled in a pregnancy study. The input for sequencing was peripheral blood, taken in the first trimester of pregnancy. This CDR3 reads CSVEGYRDRGYEQYF. The CDR3 coding sequence is TGCAGCGTTGAAGGTTACCGGGACAGGGGCTACGAGCAGTACTTC.